Listed here are 28 T cell receptor beta chains from one sample, sequenced in a study of T cell repertoires in cytomegalovirus infection. TCRdb processed the reads anew with MiXCR; each CDR3 protein has one entry. The data contain approximately 700,000 distinct CDR3 sequences, about a third of them singletons. Sequencing was done on a sample of PBMCs. These receptors were taken from a human donor in good health (CMV status not recorded). Some clones in this sample may be carry-over from other donors' samples.

The chain carries TRBV28 and TRBJ2-7; D call uncertain. The V end lost 1 base, the J end lost 0 bases, and 10 bases lay between the germline ends. CDR1 and CDR2 from the germline V gene are MDHEN and SYDVKM. The CDR3 length is 15 residues. CDR3 DNA: TGTGCCAGCAGTTTATTACTTGGTAGCTCCTACGAGCAGTACTTC. Its translation is CASSLLLGSSYEQYF.

In this sample, this clonotype turned up many times. The chain recombines TRBV7-2 with TRBJ2-1, with a weak D call TRBD2 (5 bases). Germline V CDR1 and CDR2: SGHTA, FQGNSA. V was pared by 7 bases and J by 8 bases, with 24 bases between. This CDR3 comprises 16 residues. CDR3 in amino acids: CASTTRRRREGDEQFF. Written as DNA, the CDR3 is TGTGCCAGCACCACAAGGCGGCGGCGAGAGGGTGATGAGCAGTTCTTC.

On this clonotype itself: A read error may account for a junction end that differs from germline. V is TRBV6-6 and J is TRBJ1-3, with 10 bases identical to TRBD1. CDR3 length: 17 amino acids. The germline V gene has CDR1 MNHNY and CDR2 SVGAGI (reference sequence). The CDR3 DNA reads TGTGCCAGCAGCAAACGGACAGGGGGGACCTCTGGAAACCCCATATATTTT. Translating it yields CASSKRTGGTSGNPIYF.

The chain combines TRBV7-6 with TRBJ1-1; TRBD1 is a possible D gene (5 bases). Trimming cost V 5 bases and J 0 bases, with 19 bases left between them. This CDR3 has 17 residues. Germline-derived CDR1 and CDR2 are SGHVS and FNYEAQ. The CDR3 DNA is TGTGCCAGCAGCCCAGGCGGGGCAGGGATCGTGAACACTGAAGCTTTCTTT. It codes for CASSPGGAGIVNTEAFF.

V is TRBV6-1 and J is TRBJ2-6; D is undetermined. The CDR3 has 13 amino acids. Germline values: CDR1 MNHNS, CDR2 SASEGT. Trimming removed 7 bases at V and 2 bases at J, with 6 bases between. The CDR3 is CASTMTGANVLTF. In DNA form, the CDR3 reads TGTGCCAGCACGATGACTGGGGCCAACGTCCTGACTTTC.

This clonotype showed up many times. The V and J genes are TRBV27 and TRBJ1-6; D not resolved. Germline V gene data show CDR1 as MNHEY and CDR2 as SMNVEV (reference sequence). This CDR3 has 13 residues. Deletions cut 5 bases from V and 4 bases from J, with 6 bases between. CDR3 in amino acids: CASSGSYNSPLHF. The CDR3 DNA reads TGTGCCAGCAGTGGGTCTTATAATTCACCCCTCCACTTT.

The chain couples TRBV6-5 to TRBJ1-1; D is unclear. This CDR3 contains 14 residues. V shed 0 bases and J shed 0 bases, with 5 bases lying between them. Germline loops: CDR1 MNHEY, CDR2 SVGAGI. CDR3 bases: TGTGCCAGCAGTTACTCACCTATGAACACTGAAGCTTTCTTT. It yields the protein CASSYSPMNTEAFF.

V usage is TRBV4-1 and J usage is TRBJ2-5; D may be TRBD2 (5 bases). The V and J ends lost 0 bases and 5 bases respectively, with 10 bases between them. Germline-derived CDR1 and CDR2 are MGHRA and YSYEKL. There are 14 residues in the CDR3. The CDR3 loop reads CASSQDVGEETQYF. The CDR3 DNA reads as TGCGCCAGCAGCCAAGATGTTGGGGAGGAGACCCAGTACTTC.

This clonotype was detected a few times. This sequence joins TRBV7-3 and TRBJ1-1, with TRBD1 identical over 9 bases. Germline assignment: CDR1 SGHTA and CDR2 FQGTGA. The CDR3 has 13 residues. The junction had 8 bases not matched to a gene; V was cut back by 5 bases and J by 10 bases. The CDR3 sequence: CASSAGQGNRAFF. In DNA form, the CDR3 reads TGTGCCAGCAGCGCGGGACAGGGAAACCGAGCTTTCTTT.

This clonotype has only a few counts. The rearrangement uses TRBV12-3 or TRBV12-4 and TRBJ2-1; TRBD1 might be the D (5 bases). V gave up 5 bases and J gave up 5 bases, with 16 bases separating them. This CDR3 comprises 15 residues. CDR3 DNA sequence: TGTGCCAGCAGTCCGTACAGGAACGCTAACAATGAGCAGTTCTTC. This codes for CASSPYRNANNEQFF.

In this sample, this clonotype turned up a few times. The chain carries TRBV29-1 and TRBJ2-2, with D hard to call. V shed 3 bases and J shed 0 bases, with 5 bases lying between them. The CDR3 is made up of 13 amino acids. Germline V gene data show CDR1 as SQVTM and CDR2 as ANQGSEA. Written as DNA, the CDR3 is TGCAGCGTTGATAGCACGAACACCGGGGAGCTGTTTTTT. It specifies CSVDSTNTGELFF.

By proportion, this clonotype is medium-sized (0.01 to 0.1%). One end of the junction fails to match germline, which may point to a read error. This chain connects TRBV6-5 to TRBJ2-6; 7 bases align to TRBD1. There are 18 residues in the CDR3. In germline, CDR1 is MNHEY, CDR2 SVGAGI. This CDR3 reads CASSYKGVRWQGDNVLTF. CDR3 sequence (DNA): TGTGCCAGCAGTTACAAGGGAGTGAGGTGGCAGGGGGACAACGTCCTGACTTTC.

This clonotype was found a few times. The chain has TRBV7-9 and TRBJ1-5; maybe TRBD1 (5 bases). The CDR3 totals 15 residues. Germline CDR1 SEHNR, CDR2 FQNEAQ (reference sequence). Deletions cut 0 bases from V and 7 bases from J, with 13 bases between. The CDR3 sequence is CASSLAGEGAQPQHF. In nucleotides, the CDR3 is TGTGCCAGCAGCTTAGCAGGAGAAGGGGCGCAGCCCCAGCATTTT.

V gene TRBV28 combines with J gene TRBJ1-3; TRBD1 matches 7 bases. The CDR3 is made up of 16 amino acids. The germline CDR1 and CDR2 sequences are MDHEN and SYDVKM. The junction had 7 bases not matched to a gene; V was cut back by 5 bases and J by 0 bases. The CDR3 coding sequence is TGTGCCAGCAGTGGGCCCCGGGACAGCTCTGGAAACACCATATATTTT. Translated: CASSGPRDSSGNTIYF.

The J gene is TRBJ2-5, the V gene TRBV7-3; TRBD2 aligns across 10 bases. This CDR3 comprises 15 residues. The junction had 5 bases not matched to a gene; V was cut back by 6 bases and J by 1 base. The germline gives CDR1 SGHTA, CDR2 FQGTGA. The CDR3 nucleotides are TGTGCCAGCAGTGCTAGCGGGGGTTCCCAAGAGACCCAGTACTTC. Translation: CASSASGGSQETQYF.

This clonotype occurred a few times. The rearrangement links TRBV6-4 to TRBJ2-3, with 10 bases that match TRBD2. Germline lookup yields CDR1 MRHNA and CDR2 SNTAGT. The CDR3 consists of 15 residues. The trim removed 3 bases at V and 2 bases at J, leaving 2 bases unmatched. The CDR3, as DNA: TGTGCCAGCAGTGAAACTAGCGGGGCCACAGATACGCAGTATTTT. Its translation is CASSETSGATDTQYF.

In this sample, this clonotype turned up many times. The rearrangement joins TRBV12-3 or TRBV12-4 to TRBJ2-5; TRBD1 aligns across 9 bases. The ends lost 6 bases at V and 2 bases at J; junction bases unmatched: 4. This CDR3 spans 14 amino acids. CDR3 in DNA: TGTGCCAGCAGACCGGGACAGGGTCAAGAGACCCAGTACTTC. Translated, it gives CASRPGQGQETQYF.

Notes on this clonotype: A read error may explain this, as a much larger clone is one base away. The chain combines TRBV7-2 with TRBJ1-1; possible D gene TRBD1, 6 bases. The CDR3 sequence is 19 residues long. Looked up from germline, CDR1 is SGHTA and CDR2 is FQGNSA. CDR3 sequence reads: CVSSAPSDRRLWLDTEAFF. CDR3 sequence (DNA): TGTGTCAGCAGCGCACCCTCTGACAGGCGGTTATGGTTGGACACTGAAGCTTTCTTT.

The chain is built from TRBV12-3 or TRBV12-4 and TRBJ2-1, with D uncertain. V was trimmed by 6 bases and J by 1 base, leaving 16 bases between them. The CDR3 has 16 amino acids. As DNA, the CDR3 is TGTGCCAGCAGCCCCCGGGCCTCAGCGTCCTACAATGAGCAGTTCTTC. It encodes CASSPRASASYNEQFF.

The chain joins TRBV28 to TRBJ2-1; 12 bases line up with TRBD2. After removal of 6 bases from V and 0 bases from J, the junction contained 6 bases not matched to a gene. There are 17 residues in the CDR3. In germline, CDR1 is MDHEN, CDR2 SYDVKM. The DNA for the CDR3 is TGTGCCAGCAGACGTACTAGCGGGAGGAGCTCCTACAATGAGCAGTTCTTC. This sequence encodes CASRRTSGRSSYNEQFF.

The chain is built from TRBV28 and TRBJ2-7, with TRBD1 matching over 7 bases. The CDR3 totals 15 residues. Trimming removed 3 bases from V and 0 bases from J; junction bases left unmatched: 5. From germline, CDR1 is MDHEN and CDR2 SYDVKM. This chain's CDR3 is CASSFPTGSSYEQYF. The CDR3, as DNA: TGTGCCAGCAGTTTTCCGACAGGGAGCTCCTACGAGCAGTACTTC. Complete variable domain (other parts from reference TRBV28 and TRBJ2-7): DVKVTQSSRYLVKRTGEKVFLECVQDMDHENMFWYRQDPGLGLRLIYFSYDVKMKEKGDIPEGYSVSREKKERFSLILESASTNQTSMYLCASSFPTGSSYEQYFGPGTRLTVT.

This chain links TRBV29-1 with TRBJ2-2; 8 nucleotides agree with TRBD1. The CDR3 loop spans 15 amino acids. Trimming removed 4 bases from V and 2 bases from J; junction bases left unmatched: 6. CDR1 SQVTM and CDR2 ANQGSEA come from the germline V gene. In nucleotides, the CDR3 is TGCAGCGTTGTTCAGTCAGGGGGCAACACCGGGGAGCTGTTTTTT. Translation gives CSVVQSGGNTGELFF.

The chain recombines TRBV15 with TRBJ2-1, with D possibly matching TRBD2 (5 bases). Germline assignment: CDR1 LNHNV and CDR2 YYDKDF (reference sequence). V was trimmed by 1 base and J by 5 bases, leaving 12 bases between them. The CDR3 extends over 15 amino acids. CDR3 coding DNA: TGTGCCACCAGCAGAGGCGGGCTCCTAAACAATGAGCAGTTCTTC. Its protein product is CATSRGGLLNNEQFF.

This clonotype was counted a single time. The chain combines TRBV28 with TRBJ2-7; 7 positions match TRBD2. This CDR3 is 15 amino acids long. Germline lookup yields CDR1 MDHEN and CDR2 SYDVKM. V shed 5 bases and J 5 bases; nucleotides not matched to a gene: 12. This CDR3 is CASSTLAEDGDEQYF. The CDR3 DNA sequence: TGTGCCAGCAGTACGCTAGCGGAAGACGGAGACGAGCAGTACTTC.

The chain combines TRBV7-9 with TRBJ2-7; tentatively, D is TRBD2 (6 bases). CDR1 and CDR2 from the germline V gene are SEHNR and FQNEAQ (reference sequence). The CDR3 contains 15 residues. The V gene lost 4 bases and the J gene lost 3 bases, with 16 bases spanning the gap. In nucleotides, the CDR3 is TGTGCCAGCAGCTCCAGAGGAGGGGCAGGCTACGAGCAGTACTTC. Amino acid sequence: CASSSRGGAGYEQYF.

This chain uses TRBV4-1 with TRBJ2-3; 10 bases agree with TRBD1. The germline V gene has CDR1 MGHRA and CDR2 YSYEKL. J lost 3 bases, V lost 0 bases, and 3 bases had no gene match. This CDR3 comprises 16 residues. This CDR3 is CASSQEGTGDTDTQYF. The CDR3 coding sequence is TGCGCCAGCAGCCAAGAAGGGACAGGGGATACAGATACGCAGTATTTT.

CDR3 amino acids: CASSLITGDEQFF. In DNA form, the CDR3 reads TGTGCCAGCAGTTTAATAACTGGGGATGAGCAGTTCTTC. The chain joins TRBV28 to TRBJ2-1; D is undetermined. CDR1 is MDHEN and CDR2 is SYDVKM in the germline V gene. The CDR3 contains 13 residues. The ends were cut back, 2 bases at V and 8 bases at J, with 10 bases in the middle.

This chain joins TRBV14 and TRBJ2-6; D not certain. Germline V gives CDR1 SGHDN, CDR2 FVKESK. This CDR3 has 16 amino acids. V gave up 2 bases and J gave up 6 bases, with 14 bases separating them. CDR3 protein: CASSQFKPGPANVLTF. The CDR3 DNA reads as TGTGCCAGCAGCCAATTCAAGCCCGGCCCGGCCAACGTCCTGACTTTC.